These T cell receptor beta chains were read from a single sample in a study of STAT3 mutations in large granular lymphocyte leukemia. The method was immunoSEQ multiplex PCR; TCRdb's version includes in-frame clones alone and lacks a portion of them. The sample has 10,000 to 15,000 clones; about 90% are singletons. Sequenced material: PBMCs. These receptors all stem from a human donor with T large granular lymphocyte leukemia. Some clones in this sample may be carry-over from other donors' samples. The CDR3 runs from the conserved cysteine through the conserved F or W. The order of the fields is clone size, J gene, V gene, CDR3 protein. Some rows mark clone size as missing; the rest say once, few, many or name a class of expanded clone.

clone size: once; J gene: TRBJ1-1; V gene: TRBV19; CDR3 protein: CASRDRMNTEAFF
clone size: -; J gene: TRBJ2-7; V gene: TRBV7-8; CDR3 protein: CASSLRVSGSAQYF
clone size: -; J gene: TRBJ1-1; V gene: TRBV7-9; CDR3 protein: CASSLDVTLNTEAFF
clone size: -; J gene: TRBJ1-1; V gene: TRBV30; CDR3 protein: CAWSVGREAFF
clone size: -; J gene: TRBJ1-3; V gene: TRBV9; CDR3 protein: CASSPRRGSGNTIYF
clone size: -; J gene: TRBJ2-2; V gene: TRBV7-2; CDR3 protein: CASSLVGPGAPGTGELFF
clone size: -; J gene: TRBJ1-1; V gene: TRBV5-1; CDR3 protein: CASSLAPYRGPMNTEAFF
clone size: -; J gene: TRBJ2-1; V gene: TRBV7-2; CDR3 protein: CASSLDVSGYNEQFF
clone size: -; J gene: TRBJ1-2; V gene: TRBV7-9; CDR3 protein: CASSSLRDRGLWGYTF
clone size: -; J gene: TRBJ2-2; V gene: TRBV19; CDR3 protein: CASSIDLGTGELFF
clone size: -; J gene: TRBJ2-1; V gene: TRBV5-1; CDR3 protein: CASSDGQGMGNEQFF
clone size: -; J gene: TRBJ2-1; V gene: TRBV6-6; CDR3 protein: CASNLPADSSEQFF
clone size: -; J gene: TRBJ1-2; V gene: TRBV5-1; CDR3 protein: CASSTTGQTYYGYTF
clone size: -; J gene: TRBJ2-5; V gene: TRBV2; CDR3 protein: CASKEWQKKETQYF
clone size: -; J gene: TRBJ2-3; V gene: TRBV15; CDR3 protein: CATSRSAETDTQYF
clone size: once; J gene: TRBJ1-5; V gene: TRBV2; CDR3 protein: CASTQGLGQPQHF
clone size: -; J gene: TRBJ1-1; V gene: TRBV21-1; CDR3 protein: CASSRDKWAFF
clone size: -; J gene: TRBJ1-4; V gene: TRBV7-9; CDR3 protein: CASSVSGAGEKLFF
clone size: -; J gene: TRBJ1-2; V gene: TRBV29-1; CDR3 protein: CSVEDLRVGGYTF
clone size: -; J gene: TRBJ2-3; V gene: TRBV11-3; CDR3 protein: CASSRGGADTQYF
clone size: -; J gene: TRBJ1-1; V gene: TRBV2; CDR3 protein: CASGGEAFF
clone size: once; J gene: TRBJ2-7; V gene: TRBV19; CDR3 protein: CASSRRTAYEQYF
clone size: -; J gene: TRBJ2-1; V gene: TRBV30; CDR3 protein: CAWSADFNEQFF
clone size: -; J gene: TRBJ2-3; V gene: TRBV25-1; CDR3 protein: CASSELSDTQYF
clone size: once; J gene: TRBJ1-2; V gene: TRBV28; CDR3 protein: CASRTLAAGRGYTF
clone size: few; J gene: TRBJ2-7; V gene: TRBV5-5; CDR3 protein: CASSPRLADGLEQYF
clone size: -; J gene: TRBJ2-2; V gene: TRBV9; CDR3 protein: CASSVVGSNTGELFF
clone size: -; J gene: TRBJ1-2; V gene: TRBV2; CDR3 protein: CASSPGQGNGYTF
clone size: -; J gene: TRBJ1-3; V gene: TRBV2; CDR3 protein: CASSLDRGAGNTIYF
clone size: -; J gene: TRBJ1-1; V gene: TRBV28; CDR3 protein: CASSRRQGREAFF
clone size: once; J gene: TRBJ1-2; V gene: TRBV5-6; CDR3 protein: CASSRMRDRGRRGYGYTF
clone size: -; J gene: TRBJ1-5; V gene: TRBV10-2; CDR3 protein: CASSEWVNQPQHF
clone size: -; J gene: TRBJ2-1; V gene: TRBV6-1; CDR3 protein: CASIRDTRSYNEQFF
clone size: once; J gene: TRBJ2-1; V gene: TRBV5-4; CDR3 protein: CASSSASHEQFF
clone size: -; J gene: TRBJ1-5; V gene: TRBV5-8; CDR3 protein: CASSLLGVPGKQPQHF
clone size: -; J gene: TRBJ1-3; V gene: TRBV5-1; CDR3 protein: CASSLAWTGSGNTIYF
clone size: once; J gene: TRBJ2-2; V gene: TRBV25-1; CDR3 protein: CASSGRTGLTGELFF
clone size: few; J gene: TRBJ1-5; V gene: TRBV7-2; CDR3 protein: CASSLGQGQPQHF
clone size: -; J gene: TRBJ1-2; V gene: TRBV7-5; CDR3 protein: CASSFDGTDGYTF
clone size: -; J gene: TRBJ1-6; V gene: TRBV5-4; CDR3 protein: CASSLEGGRESPLHF
clone size: -; J gene: TRBJ1-2; V gene: TRBV6-5; CDR3 protein: CASRRRYMGYTF
clone size: -; J gene: TRBJ2-1; V gene: TRBV9; CDR3 protein: CASSVEGGSKQFF
clone size: few; J gene: TRBJ1-6; V gene: TRBV6-6; CDR3 protein: CASSSGAQNSPLHF
clone size: -; J gene: TRBJ1-1; V gene: TRBV30; CDR3 protein: CACKRGSHTEAFF
clone size: -; J gene: TRBJ1-1; V gene: TRBV28; CDR3 protein: CASSLGGWGTEAFF
clone size: -; J gene: TRBJ2-5; V gene: TRBV10-1; CDR3 protein: CASGSGTGTLETQYF
clone size: once; J gene: TRBJ1-2; V gene: TRBV6-5; CDR3 protein: CASSSTTNYGYTF
clone size: -; J gene: TRBJ2-7; V gene: TRBV5-6; CDR3 protein: CASSLSGLAGVGEQYF
clone size: -; J gene: TRBJ1-5; V gene: TRBV29-1; CDR3 protein: CSVGDRGGQPQHF
clone size: -; J gene: TRBJ1-1; V gene: TRBV5-1; CDR3 protein: CASRYGQGEAFF
clone size: once; J gene: TRBJ2-6; V gene: TRBV11-3; CDR3 protein: CASSQGTRQSRANVLTF
clone size: -; J gene: TRBJ2-1; V gene: TRBV4-2; CDR3 protein: CASSQLAGGGEQFF